This T cell receptor (beta chain) was recorded in a study of tumor-infiltrating lymphocytes in primary liver carcinoma. TCR beta cDNA was reverse-transcribed from about 0.45 ug of total RNA. The reaction used a constant-region primer and ProtoScript II reverse transcriptase. ARM-PCR, slightly modified, supplied the TCR beta libraries through three nested multiplex PCR rounds. TCRdb re-analysed the multiplex PCR reads in MiXCR, keeping a single row per CDR3 protein. Here the sample spans 320,000 or so distinct CDR3 sequences, roughly two thirds being singletons. Germline DNA was also extracted, with blood RNA taken from unsorted whole blood. Note on this clonotype: Its target is unknown. A read error may be the cause here, since a much bigger clone is one base away.

Overall study results and limits: Being bulk and unsorted, samples allowed no CD4+ and CD8+ repertoire comparison. Paired tumor-adjacent and tumor-blood samples overlapped less than tumor region pairs did.

The clonotype originates from a man aged 35 to 55 with primary liver carcinoma and hepatitis B virus infection. The sequenced sample consisted of peripheral blood.

CDR3 region: CASGQDTGTSRDF. The CDR3 nucleotides are TGCGCCAGCGGCCAAGACACCGGGACTAGCAGGGATTTT. V is TRBV4-3 and J is TRBJ2-3, with 9 bases lining up with TRBD2. Germline CDR1 is LGHNA and CDR2 is YSLEER. CDR3 length: 13 residues.